This T cell receptor beta chain was sequenced for a study of blood T cell repertoires in COVID-19. As for the study in general: Material from acute and convalescent COVID-19 was sourced from the United States, Italy and Spain. Nucleic acid was either cDNA or gDNA, and it came from T cells, B-cell-depleted T cells, or PBMCs.

Per the germline V gene, CDR1 is SGDLS and CDR2 is YYNGEE. The CDR3 runs to 17 residues. V dropped 3 bases and J dropped 3; count of bases not matched to a gene: 12. In the source study's methods: Estimation of nucleated cell counts relied on the amplification of reference gene primers. Repertoires were generated with immunoSEQ multiplex PCR, while TCRdb's copy carries only in-frame clones and drops some. From that table come the V and J calls and clone size; the DNA was used to work out D and trimming. Here the sample spans 200,000 to 300,000 clones, approximately 88% being singletons. Across roughly 25 US areas, participants ranged in age from about 18 to 100 years.

The sequenced sample consisted of PBMCs or T cells enriched from blood (not recorded which). The chain uses TRBV9 and TRBJ1-2, with 9 bases that match TRBD1. The TCR was taken from a middle-aged woman with acute COVID-19. The CDR3 protein is CASSAWDRVRLDYGYTF. The CDR3 DNA reads as TGTGCCAGCAGCGCCTGGGACAGGGTCAGGTTAGACTATGGCTACACCTTC.